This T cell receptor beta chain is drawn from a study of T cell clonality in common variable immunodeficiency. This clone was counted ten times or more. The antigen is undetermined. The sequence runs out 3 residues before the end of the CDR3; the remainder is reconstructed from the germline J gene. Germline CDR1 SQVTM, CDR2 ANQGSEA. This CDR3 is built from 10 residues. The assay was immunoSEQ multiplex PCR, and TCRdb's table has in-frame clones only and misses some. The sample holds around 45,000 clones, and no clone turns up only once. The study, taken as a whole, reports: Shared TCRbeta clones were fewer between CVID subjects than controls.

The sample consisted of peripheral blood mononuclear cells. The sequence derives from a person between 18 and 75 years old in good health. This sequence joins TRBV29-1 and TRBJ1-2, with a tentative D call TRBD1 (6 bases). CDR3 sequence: CSGMEGDYTF. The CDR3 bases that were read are TGCAGCGGAATGGAGGGGGAC.